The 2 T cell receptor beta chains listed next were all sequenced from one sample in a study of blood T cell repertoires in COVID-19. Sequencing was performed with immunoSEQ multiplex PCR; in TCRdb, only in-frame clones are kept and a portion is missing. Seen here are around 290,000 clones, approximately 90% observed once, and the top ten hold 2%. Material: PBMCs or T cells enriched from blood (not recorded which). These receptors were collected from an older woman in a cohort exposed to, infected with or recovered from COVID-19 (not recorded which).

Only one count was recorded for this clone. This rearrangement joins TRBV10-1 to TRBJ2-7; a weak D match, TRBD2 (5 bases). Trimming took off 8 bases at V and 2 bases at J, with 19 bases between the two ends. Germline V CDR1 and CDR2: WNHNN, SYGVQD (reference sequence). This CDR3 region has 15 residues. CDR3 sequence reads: CASRGKEVTAYEQYF. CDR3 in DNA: TGCGCCAGCCGTGGGAAGGAGGTCACGGCCTACGAGCAGTACTTC.

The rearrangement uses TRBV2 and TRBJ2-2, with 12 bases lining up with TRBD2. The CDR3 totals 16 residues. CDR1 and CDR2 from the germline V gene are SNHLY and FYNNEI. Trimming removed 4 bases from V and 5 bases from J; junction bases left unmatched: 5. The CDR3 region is CASSGLAGAGTGELFF. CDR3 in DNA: TGTGCCAGCAGTGGACTAGCGGGAGCCGGAACCGGGGAGCTGTTTTTT.